This TCR beta chain was identified during a study of T-cell reconstitution after alpha-beta-depleted transplantation in children. Preparation of the TCRbeta library used unique molecular identifiers. TCRdb processed the PCR reads anew with MiXCR; each CDR3 protein has one entry. The repertoire consists of 440,000 or so distinct CDR3 sequences, with around 9.9% occurring once and the leading ten covering roughly 5.1%. This specimen was PBMCs from the stem cell graft donor, taken from the stem cell graft. The sequence came from a human donor who donated a stem cell graft to a child with acute myeloid leukemia.

The CDR3 is CSVEVVPGQSTDTQYF. Here the CDR3 DNA reads TGCAGCGTTGAAGTGGTGCCAGGACAGAGCACAGATACGCAGTATTTT. This chain uses TRBV29-1 with TRBJ2-3, with D perhaps matching TRBD1 (6 bases). CDR3 length equals 16 residues. Between the trimmed V and J ends, which lost 1 base and 0 bases, there was a span of 14 bases. The germline V gene encodes CDR1 SQVTM and CDR2 ANQGSEA.